Below are 20 T cell receptor beta chains sequenced from a single sample in a study of blood T cell repertoires in COVID-19. Assay: immunoSEQ multiplex PCR; the TCRdb copy retains only in-frame clones and omits some. The sample lists around 300,000 clones, around 87% seen once, with 1% in the top ten. Sequenced: peripheral blood. These receptors were obtained from a middle-aged man with active or convalescent COVID-19.

The genes are TRBV4-1 and TRBJ2-5; 9 positions agree with TRBD2. The CDR3 extends over 18 amino acids. Germline CDR1 and CDR2: MGHRA and YSYEKL. V dropped 3 bases and J dropped 3; count of bases not matched to a gene: 14. CDR3 in DNA: TGCGCCAGCAGCCAGAACATCTCAAACCGACTAGCGGAAGAGACCCAGTACTTC. Residues: CASSQNISNRLAEETQYF.

The V gene is TRBV5-1, the J gene TRBJ2-3; D is possibly TRBD1 (5 bases). Germline lookup yields CDR1 SGHRS and CDR2 YFSETQ. Trimming stripped 4 bases from V and 4 bases from J, with 16 bases between. This CDR3 has 15 amino acids. CDR3: CASSLRAPSADTQYF. The CDR3 DNA sequence: TGCGCCAGCAGCCTCAGGGCCCCTTCCGCAGATACGCAGTATTTT.

V gene TRBV28 combines with J gene TRBJ2-1; 9 nucleotides line up with TRBD2. CDR3 length equals 14 residues. Germline V gene lookup returns CDR1 MDHEN and CDR2 SYDVKM. The V and J ends lost 6 bases and 5 bases, in that order; junction bases with no gene match: 5. CDR3 region: CASREGTSHNEQFF. CDR3 in DNA: TGTGCCAGCAGGGAGGGGACTAGCCACAATGAGCAGTTCTTC.

The J gene is TRBJ1-5, the V gene TRBV6-5; TRBD1 aligns across 7 bases. V was pared by 7 bases and J by 0 bases, with 6 bases of the junction left unmatched. The length of the CDR3 is 15 residues. Germline CDR1 is MNHEY and CDR2 is SVGAGI. CDR3: CASKEGTVSNQPQHF. CDR3 sequence (DNA): TGTGCCAGCAAGGAGGGGACAGTTAGCAATCAGCCCCAGCATTTT.

V is TRBV2 and J is TRBJ1-1; a possible D gene is TRBD1 (6 bases). Germline V gene sequence: CDR1 SNHLY, CDR2 FYNNEI. V was cut by 6 bases and J by 0 bases, with 20 bases left in between. This CDR3 is 17 amino acids long. The CDR3 sequence is CASRQGGAQGLNTEAFF. Here the CDR3 DNA reads TGTGCCAGCAGACAAGGGGGGGCTCAGGGGTTGAACACTGAAGCTTTCTTT.

The chain links TRBV19 to TRBJ1-5; no firm D call. Trimming removed 4 bases from V and 1 base from J, with 11 bases in between. The germline CDR1 and CDR2 sequences are LNHDA and SQIVND (reference sequence). The length of the CDR3 is 15 residues. The CDR3 DNA reads as TGTGCCAGTAGTAGGGAGCCGGCGAGCAATCAGCCCCAGCATTTT. It is translated as CASSREPASNQPQHF. Filled out from reference TRBV19 and TRBJ1-5, the complete variable domain reads DGGITQSPKYLFRKEGQNVTLSCEQNLNHDAMYWYRQDPGQGLRLIYYSQIVNDFQKGDIAEGYSVSREKKESFPLTVTSAQKNPTAFYLCASSREPASNQPQHFGDGTRLSIL.

The gene calls are TRBV9 and TRBJ1-1; possibly TRBD1 for D (6 bases). Germline lookup yields CDR1 SGDLS and CDR2 YYNGEE. With 0 bases removed from V and 8 bases from J, the gap between germline ends came to 14 bases. This CDR3 comprises 14 residues. The CDR3 DNA reads TGTGCCAGCAGCGTAGTGGGGGCGAGTGACGAAGCTTTCTTT. Its translation: CASSVVGASDEAFF.

The chain is built from TRBV7-2 and TRBJ2-3; D may be TRBD2 (5 bases). V was pared by 6 bases and J by 4 bases, with 20 bases between. CDR1 and CDR2 from the germline V gene are SGHTA and FQGNSA. The length of the CDR3 is 16 residues. For the CDR3, the DNA is TGTGCCAGCAGTCGAGAGATGGACTTTACAGCAGATACGCAGTATTTT. Protein: CASSREMDFTADTQYF.

V gene TRBV7-6 combines with J gene TRBJ2-1; TRBD2 matches at 9 bases. Germline V gives CDR1 SGHVS, CDR2 FNYEAQ. CDR3 length: 16 residues. V was clipped by 0 bases and J by 6 bases; unmatched bases: 6. This CDR3 is CASSLALAGKGNEQFF. In DNA form, the CDR3 reads TGTGCCAGCAGCTTAGCGCTAGCGGGGAAGGGCAATGAGCAGTTCTTC.

This clone turned up a few times. The chain links TRBV7-2 to TRBJ1-1; D perhaps matches TRBD1 (6 bases). Trimming cost V 1 base and J 3 bases, with 12 bases left between them. Per germline, CDR1 SGHTA and CDR2 FQGNSA. The CDR3 totals 15 residues. CDR3 DNA sequence: TGTGCCAGCAGCTTAGGTCCCAGGGGATACACTGAAGCTTTCTTT. It yields the protein CASSLGPRGYTEAFF.

The chain's CDR3 is CASSLSPEAFF. The DNA of the CDR3 is TGTGCCAGCAGTTTGTCTCCTGAAGCTTTCTTT. The chain couples TRBV12-3 or TRBV12-4 to TRBJ1-1, with no clear D. The CDR3 length is 11 residues. Trimming removed 3 bases from V and 6 bases from J, with 5 bases in between.

The V call is TRBV7-3, the J call TRBJ2-1, with 9 bases lining up with TRBD2. Germline V CDR1 and CDR2: SGHTA, FQGTGA. The trim removed 0 bases at V and 7 bases at J, leaving 4 bases unmatched. The CDR3 spans 15 residues. Written as DNA, the CDR3 is TGTGCCAGCAGCTTAACGGCGGGGGGGCCGAATGAGCAGTTCTTC. This sequence encodes CASSLTAGGPNEQFF.

V usage is TRBV9 and J usage is TRBJ1-1; 8 nucleotides agree with TRBD1. Germline V gene lookup returns CDR1 SGDLS and CDR2 YYNGEE. V trimming: 0 bases; J trimming: 10 bases; junction bases outside the gene matches: 8. The CDR3 covers 14 residues. The DNA for the CDR3 is TGTGCCAGCAGCGTAGATTTGCTGACAGGGGCAGCTTTCTTT. Its protein product is CASSVDLLTGAAFF.

The chain employs TRBV7-2 and TRBJ1-4; 9 bases line up with TRBD1. CDR3 length equals 14 residues. V shed 5 bases and J 8 bases; nucleotides not matched to a gene: 6. Germline-derived CDR1 and CDR2 are SGHTA and FQGNSA. The CDR3 sequence is CASSKDRGGEKLFF. The CDR3 DNA reads TGTGCCAGCAGCAAGGACAGGGGAGGCGAAAAACTGTTTTTT.

The chain joins TRBV7-2 to TRBJ2-2; D call uncertain. The CDR3 loop spans 14 amino acids. V was clipped by 0 bases and J by 2 bases, with 4 bases between them. The germline gives CDR1 SGHTA, CDR2 FQGNSA. The CDR3 DNA follows: TGTGCCAGCAGCTTAGCGGCTAACACCGGGGAGCTGTTTTTT. Translated, it gives CASSLAANTGELFF.

DNA for the CDR3: TGTGCCAGTAGTTGGGTCGGGAGCAATCAGCCCCAGCATTTT. Protein: CASSWVGSNQPQHF. V is TRBV19 and J is TRBJ1-5; no reliable D call. The CDR3 is made up of 14 amino acids. Trimming removed 5 bases from V and 1 base from J, with 9 bases in between. CDR1 and CDR2 from the germline V gene are LNHDA and SQIVND (reference sequence).

V gene TRBV28 combines with J gene TRBJ1-6, with D unclear. The CDR3 contains 16 residues. V gave up 7 bases and J gave up 6 bases, with 19 bases separating them. In germline, CDR1 is MDHEN, CDR2 SYDVKM. The CDR3 nucleotides are TGTGCCAGCACCTCCCCAGGCGCTTACCTTAATTCACCCCTCCACTTT. It encodes CASTSPGAYLNSPLHF.

This clone was observed a handful of times. This chain uses TRBV4-3 with TRBJ1-1, with D perhaps TRBD1 (6 bases). Germline V gene sequence: CDR1 LGHNA, CDR2 YSLEER. CDR3 length: 14 amino acids. Trimming took 4 bases from V and 4 from J, leaving 13 bases between them. CDR3 residues: CASSLGGGSTEAFF. CDR3 nucleotide sequence: TGCGCCAGCAGCCTGGGGGGGGGCTCCACTGAAGCTTTCTTT.

V and J are TRBV2 and TRBJ2-1; D is possibly TRBD1 (5 bases). V was pared by 6 bases and J by 6 bases, with 18 bases between. In germline, CDR1 is SNHLY, CDR2 FYNNEI. The CDR3 is made up of 15 amino acids. CDR3 sequence reads: CASSLRQPRVNEQFF. As DNA, the CDR3 is TGTGCCAGCAGCCTCAGACAGCCCCGGGTCAATGAGCAGTTCTTC.

The J gene is TRBJ2-2, the V gene TRBV2, with 9 nucleotides matching TRBD2. The CDR3 runs 16 residues. Germline CDR1 and CDR2: SNHLY and FYNNEI. With 5 bases clipped from V and 2 bases from J, the junction kept 6 bases outside the gene matches. CDR3 residues: CASSLAGIGNTGELFF. The CDR3 bases are TGTGCCAGCAGTCTAGCGGGAATCGGAAACACCGGGGAGCTGTTTTTT.